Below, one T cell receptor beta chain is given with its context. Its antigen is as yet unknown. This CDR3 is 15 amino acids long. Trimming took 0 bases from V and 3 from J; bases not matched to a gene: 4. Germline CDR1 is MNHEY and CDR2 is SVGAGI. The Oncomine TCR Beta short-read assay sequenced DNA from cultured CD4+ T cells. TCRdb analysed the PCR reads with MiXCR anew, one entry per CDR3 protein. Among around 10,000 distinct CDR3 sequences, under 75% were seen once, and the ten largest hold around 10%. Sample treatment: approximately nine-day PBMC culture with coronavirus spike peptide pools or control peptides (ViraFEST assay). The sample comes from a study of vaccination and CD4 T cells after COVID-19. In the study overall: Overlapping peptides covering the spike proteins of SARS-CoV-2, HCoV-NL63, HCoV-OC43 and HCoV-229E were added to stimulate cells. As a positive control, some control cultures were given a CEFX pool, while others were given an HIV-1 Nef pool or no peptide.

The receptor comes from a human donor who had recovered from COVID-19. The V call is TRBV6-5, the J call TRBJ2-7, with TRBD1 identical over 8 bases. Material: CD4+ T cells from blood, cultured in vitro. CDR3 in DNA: TGTGCCAGCAGTTACTCAGGGACAGGACTCTACGAGCAGTACTTC. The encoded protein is CASSYSGTGLYEQYF.